Listed below are T cell receptor beta chains from one sample, sequenced in a study of beta chain features in type 1 diabetes. The protocol was immunoSEQ multiplex PCR, while the TCRdb copy is restricted to in-frame clones and leaves out a portion. The profile shows 250,000 to 350,000 clones, approximately 10% of them singletons. The source material was naive CD4+ T cells from blood. Receptors originate from a woman aged 30 to 39 in good health. The CDR3 runs from the conserved cysteine through the conserved F or W. The order of the fields is CDR3 length, clone size, V gene, D gene, J gene, CDR3 protein, CDR3 DNA. The D gene is left open where the match is weak. Only some rows state a clone size, as once, few, many or a class for expanded clones.

>12|few|TRBV6-6|TRBD1|TRBJ1-2
CAGGQTLYGYTF
TGTGCCGGGGGACAGACCCTATATGGCTACACCTTC
>16|few|TRBV7-2|TRBD2|TRBJ2-5
CASSTGTSGFQETQYF
TGTGCCAGCAGTACCGGGACTAGCGGGTTCCAAGAGACCCAGTACTTC
>14|few|TRBV9|TRBD1|TRBJ1-5
CASSVGDRDQPQHF
TGTGCCAGCAGCGTAGGGGACAGGGATCAGCCCCAGCATTTT
>14|NA|TRBV15|NA|TRBJ1-2
CATSTPGSPYGYTF
TGTGCCACCAGCACACCCGGGTCGCCCTATGGCTACACCTTC
>16|few|TRBV11-2|TRBD2|TRBJ2-3
CASSTTSGARTDTQYF
TGTGCCAGCAGCACGACTAGCGGGGCGAGAACAGATACGCAGTATTTT
>18|few|TRBV29-1|NA|TRBJ2-2
CSVEDRFGLARNTGELFF
TGCAGCGTTGAAGATCGTTTTGGTCTAGCGAGGAACACCGGGGAGCTGTTTTTT
>15|few|TRBV10-3|TRBD2|TRBJ2-3
CAISGASGSYDTQYF
TGTGCCATCAGTGGGGCTAGCGGGAGTTATGATACGCAGTATTTT
>13|few|TRBV19|NA|TRBJ2-7
CASSPSRLREQYF
TGTGCCAGTAGTCCCTCGAGGCTGCGCGAGCAGTACTTC
>16|NA|TRBV15|TRBD1|TRBJ2-3
CATSKDRGRIADTQYF
TGTGCCACCAGCAAGGACAGGGGGCGCATCGCAGATACGCAGTATTTT
>15|NA|TRBV19|NA|TRBJ2-4
CASSNNGGAKNIQYF
TGTGCCAGTAGTAATAACGGGGGAGCCAAAAACATTCAGTACTTC
>16|NA|TRBV19|NA|TRBJ2-7
CASSNPGGDSPYEQYF
TGTGCCAGTAGCAACCCCGGAGGGGACTCCCCCTACGAGCAGTACTTC
>13|NA|TRBV9|TRBD2|TRBJ2-1
CASSTGLANEQFF
TGTGCCAGCAGCACGGGACTAGCGAATGAGCAGTTCTTC
>13|NA|TRBV27|NA|TRBJ1-1
CASRKTGATEAFF
TGTGCCAGCAGGAAGACAGGAGCCACTGAAGCTTTCTTT
>15|few|TRBV5-6|TRBD2|TRBJ2-5
CASSLAPGGGETQYF
TGTGCCAGCAGCTTGGCCCCAGGCGGGGGAGAGACCCAGTACTTC
>15|NA|TRBV19|TRBD2|TRBJ2-1
CASSETSGASHEQFF
TGTGCCAGTAGTGAAACTAGCGGGGCATCACATGAGCAGTTCTTC
>13|NA|TRBV18|NA|TRBJ2-1
CASSPGLAYEQFF
TGTGCCAGCTCACCAGGGCTAGCGTATGAGCAGTTCTTC
>15|NA|TRBV10-3|TRBD2|TRBJ2-1
CAIRDLAAHYSEQFF
TGTGCCATCAGGGATCTAGCGGCACACTACAGTGAGCAGTTCTTC
>12|NA|TRBV7-9|NA|TRBJ2-5
CASIGQGETQYF
TGTGCCAGCATTGGGCAGGGAGAGACCCAGTACTTC
>15|NA|TRBV18|TRBD2|TRBJ2-1
CASSPLTSGSSEQFF
TGTGCCAGCTCACCCTTGACTAGCGGGAGTAGTGAGCAGTTCTTC
>17|NA|TRBV28|TRBD1|TRBJ2-1
CASSFSGTGMGYNEQFF
TGTGCCAGCAGTTTCAGTGGGACAGGGATGGGGTACAATGAGCAGTTCTTC
>13|NA|TRBV2|NA|TRBJ2-5
CASSPRFQETQYF
TGTGCCAGCAGTCCTAGGTTTCAAGAGACCCAGTACTTC
>15|NA|TRBV27|NA|TRBJ2-5
CASSYSSLEMETQYF
TGTGCCAGCAGTTACTCATCGCTAGAAATGGAGACCCAGTACTTC
>13|NA|TRBV10-3|NA|TRBJ2-7
CAIGTPNTYEQYF
TGTGCCATCGGGACACCAAATACCTACGAGCAGTACTTC
>14|few|TRBV6-6|NA|TRBJ2-5
CASLRDSTGETQYF
TGTGCCAGCCTAAGAGACAGCACTGGGGAGACCCAGTACTTC
>17|NA|TRBV5-1|TRBD2|TRBJ2-5
CASSSGLAGPAEETQYF
TGCGCCAGCAGCTCGGGACTAGCGGGGCCGGCGGAAGAGACCCAGTACTTC
>12|few|TRBV30|NA|TRBJ2-7
CAWSHSSYEQYF
TGTGCCTGGAGTCACAGCTCCTACGAGCAGTACTTC
>13|NA|TRBV18|NA|TRBJ2-1
CASSPRQNNEQFF
TGTGCCAGCTCACCACGACAGAACAATGAGCAGTTCTTC
>15|NA|TRBV18|TRBD1|TRBJ1-2
CASSPGTGPNYGYTF
TGTGCCAGCTCCCCGGGGACAGGCCCAAACTATGGCTACACCTTC
>14|few|TRBV14|NA|TRBJ1-1
CASSQGGTGSVAFF
TGTGCCAGCAGCCAAGGTGGTACAGGGAGTGTTGCTTTCTTT
>15|NA|TRBV5-6|NA|TRBJ2-1
CASSLQTGQYNEQFF
TGTGCCAGCAGCTTGCAAACAGGGCAGTACAATGAGCAGTTCTTC
>15|NA|TRBV18|NA|TRBJ1-2
CASSPRGRANYGYTF
TGTGCCAGCTCACCACGGGGCAGGGCAAACTATGGCTACACCTTC
>12|NA|TRBV28|NA|TRBJ1-5
CASSQGNQPQHF
TGTGCCAGCAGCCAGGGTAATCAGCCCCAGCATTTT
>16|NA|TRBV4-2|NA|TRBJ2-5
CASSQSPAGPEETQYF
TGTGCCAGCAGCCAATCCCCAGCGGGCCCAGAAGAGACCCAGTACTTC
>14|NA|TRBV27|NA|TRBJ2-7
CASSKPGTPHEQYF
TGTGCCAGCAGCAAACCCGGGACACCCCACGAGCAGTACTTC
>14|few|TRBV28|NA|TRBJ2-5
CASSLGQTRETQYF
TGTGCCAGCAGTCTCGGACAGACAAGAGAGACCCAGTACTTC
>15|few|TRBV15|NA|TRBJ1-4
CATSKSTVSAEKLFF
TGTGCCACCAGCAAATCCACGGTGAGCGCTGAAAAACTGTTTTTT
>16|few|TRBV14|TRBD1|TRBJ2-1
CASSQPGDRGYNEQFF
TGTGCCAGCAGCCAGCCTGGGGACAGGGGCTACAATGAGCAGTTCTTC
>12|NA|TRBV28|NA|TRBJ1-2
CASSFGGYGYTF
TGTGCCAGCAGTTTTGGCGGGTATGGCTACACCTTC
>14|NA|TRBV28|NA|TRBJ2-4
CASSLLVRENIQYF
TGTGCCAGCAGTTTATTAGTGCGGGAAAACATTCAGTACTTC
>13|few|TRBV9|NA|TRBJ1-2
CASSVIGSYGYTF
TGTGCCAGCAGCGTAATTGGGAGCTATGGCTACACCTTC
>17|NA|TRBV18|NA|TRBJ2-7
CASSGLYGGSLPHEQYF
TGTGCCAGCTCTGGTCTCTACGGAGGGAGCCTGCCCCACGAGCAGTACTTC
>14|NA|TRBV16|TRBD2|TRBJ2-4
CASSQPRSGREQYF
TGTGCCAGCAGCCAACCCCGCAGCGGGAGGGAACAGTACTTC
>14|NA|TRBV4-2|TRBD2|TRBJ2-1
CASSQDGGSGEQFF
TGTGCCAGCAGCCAAGACGGGGGGAGCGGTGAGCAGTTCTTC
>16|NA|TRBV7-2|NA|TRBJ2-2
CASSLQAPTNTGELFF
TGTGCCAGCAGCTTACAAGCGCCTACGAACACCGGGGAGCTGTTTTTT
>14|NA|TRBV6-1|TRBD1|TRBJ1-5
CASSEGQGNQPQHF
TGTGCCAGCAGTGAGGGACAGGGAAATCAGCCCCAGCATTTT
>15|few|TRBV18|TRBD2|TRBJ2-5
CASSPPLAGKETQYF
TGTGCCAGCTCACCGCCGCTAGCGGGTAAAGAGACCCAGTACTTC
>11|NA|TRBV20-1|NA|TRBJ1-1
CSATEFTEAFF
TGCAGTGCTACCGAGTTCACTGAAGCTTTCTTT
>14|few|TRBV28|NA|TRBJ1-1
CASSAIQDRFEAFF
TGTGCCAGCAGTGCGATACAGGACCGCTTTGAAGCTTTCTTT
>15|NA|TRBV7-9|TRBD1|TRBJ1-1
CASSSNRGRNTEAFF
TGTGCCAGCAGCTCGAACAGGGGTAGGAACACTGAAGCTTTCTTT
>12|few|TRBV11-2|NA|TRBJ1-1
CASSLDQDKAFF
TGTGCCAGCAGCCTAGACCAAGACAAAGCTTTCTTT
>15|NA|TRBV28|NA|TRBJ2-1
CASSGAGSKYNEQFF
TGTGCCAGCAGCGGGGCGGGGTCGAAGTACAATGAGCAGTTCTTC
>16|NA|TRBV7-2|NA|TRBJ1-5
CASSLNGGGNNQPQHF
TGTGCCAGCAGCTTAAACGGGGGAGGGAACAATCAGCCCCAGCATTTT
>18|few|TRBV9|TRBD2|TRBJ2-3
CASSVGVLAGGRADTQYF
TGTGCCAGCAGCGTAGGTGTACTAGCGGGAGGTCGAGCAGATACGCAGTATTTT
>14|few|TRBV7-2|NA|TRBJ1-2
CASSLEQGIYGYTF
TGTGCCAGCAGCTTAGAACAGGGTATCTATGGCTACACCTTC
>15|few|TRBV28|TRBD2|TRBJ2-1
CASSRGTSGGREQFF
TGTGCCAGCAGCCGCGGGACTAGCGGGGGGAGGGAGCAGTTCTTC
>15|few|TRBV5-4|NA|TRBJ2-7
CASSKRTEGLYEQYF
TGTGCCAGCAGCAAACGGACAGAAGGCCTCTACGAGCAGTACTTC
>17|NA|TRBV5-6|TRBD2|TRBJ2-2
CASSLEGLAGVAGELFF
TGTGCCAGCAGCTTGGAGGGACTAGCGGGAGTGGCCGGGGAGCTGTTTTTT